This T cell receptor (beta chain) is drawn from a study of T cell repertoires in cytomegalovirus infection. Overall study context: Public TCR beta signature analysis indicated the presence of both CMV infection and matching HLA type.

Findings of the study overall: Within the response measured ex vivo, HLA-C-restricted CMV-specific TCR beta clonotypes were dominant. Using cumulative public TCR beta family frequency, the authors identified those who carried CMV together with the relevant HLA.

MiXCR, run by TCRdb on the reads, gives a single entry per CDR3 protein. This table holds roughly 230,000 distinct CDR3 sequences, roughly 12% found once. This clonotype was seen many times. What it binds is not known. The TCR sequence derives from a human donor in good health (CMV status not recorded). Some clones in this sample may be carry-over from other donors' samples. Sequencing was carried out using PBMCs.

The CDR3 here is CASSLSGRNTEAFF. CDR3 nucleotide sequence: TGTGCCAGCAGCTTATCCGGCAGGAACACTGAAGCTTTCTTT. This chain connects TRBV11-2 to TRBJ1-1, with D hard to call. This CDR3 has 14 amino acids. Trimming shortened V by 2 bases and J by 1 base, and 8 bases separated the two germline ends. Germline CDR1 and CDR2: SGHAT and FQNNGV.